The T cell receptor beta chain under discussion was sequenced for a study of blood T cell repertoires in COVID-19. Study-level information: COVID-19 samples, acute and convalescent, were from the United States, Italy and Spain. In each case, the material was cDNA or gDNA derived from T cells, B-cell-depleted T cells, or PBMCs.

The CDR3 sequence is 17 residues long. Germline CDR1 SGHAT, CDR2 FQNNGV. With 1 base removed from V and 3 bases from J, the gap between germline ends came to 18 bases. Authors' processing steps: Estimated nucleated cell counts came from reference gene primer amplification. TCRdb's copy holds only in-frame clones and misses some; the assay was immunoSEQ multiplex PCR. The V and J calls and clone size are taken from that table; D and trimming were inferred from the DNA. The top ten clones hold roughly 10% of a sample with about 200,000 clones, around 84% of them seen once. The V call is TRBV11-2, the J call TRBJ2-5; weak D call: TRBD1 (6 bases). The specimen sequenced was peripheral blood. This clonotype was obtained from a man between 50 and 59 years old with active or convalescent COVID-19. Here the CDR3 DNA reads TGTGCCAGCAGCTTAGTGGATGCGGACAGAGCGAAAGAGACCCAGTACTTC. It translates to CASSLVDADRAKETQYF. Full variable domain (outside the CDR3, taken from reference TRBV11-2 and TRBJ2-5): EAGVAQSPRYKIIEKRQSVAFWCNPISGHATLYWYQQILGQGPKLLIQFQNNGVVDDSQLPKDRFSAERLKGVDSTLKIQPAKLEDSAVYLCASSLVDADRAKETQYFGPGTRLLVL.